This T cell receptor beta chain was sequenced for a study of blood T cells in healthy people across ages. A sample-barcoded 5' primer and a J-beta primer mix were used in a second PCR of about 6 to 11 cycles. Every cDNA molecule carried a tag from a template-switch adaptor bearing 12 random nucleotides. TCRdb itself ran the 5' RACE reads through MiXCR, one entry per CDR3 protein. The sample shows about 750,000 distinct CDR3 sequences, about 55% of them seen only once. A remark on this clonotype: Its target is not known.

CDR3 length equals 13 residues. V lost 1 base, J lost 6 bases, and 9 bases lay in between. Germline CDR1 is LNHNV and CDR2 is YYDKDF (reference sequence). The individuals who served as donors were healthy Caucasians living in Russia, aged roughly 6 to 95. Total RNA extracted from each sample amounted to at least 6 micrograms. Study findings and constraints: Changes in expanded clonotypes were possibly confounded, as the CMV status of donors was unknown.

This receptor was identified in an elderly man in good health. The rearrangement joins TRBV15 to TRBJ1-2; weak D call: TRBD1 (6 bases). Input material: blood. The CDR3 loop is CATSRGRTDGYTF. CDR3 nucleotide sequence: TGTGCCACCAGCAGAGGCCGGACAGATGGCTACACCTTC. The full variable domain, in which reference TRBV15 and TRBJ1-2 provide the parts outside the CDR3, is DAMVIQNPRYQVTQFGKPVTLSCSQTLNHNVMYWYQQKSSQAPKLLFHYYDKDFNNEADTPDNFQSRRPNTSFCFLDIRSPGLGDTAMYLCATSRGRTDGYTFGSGTRLTVV.